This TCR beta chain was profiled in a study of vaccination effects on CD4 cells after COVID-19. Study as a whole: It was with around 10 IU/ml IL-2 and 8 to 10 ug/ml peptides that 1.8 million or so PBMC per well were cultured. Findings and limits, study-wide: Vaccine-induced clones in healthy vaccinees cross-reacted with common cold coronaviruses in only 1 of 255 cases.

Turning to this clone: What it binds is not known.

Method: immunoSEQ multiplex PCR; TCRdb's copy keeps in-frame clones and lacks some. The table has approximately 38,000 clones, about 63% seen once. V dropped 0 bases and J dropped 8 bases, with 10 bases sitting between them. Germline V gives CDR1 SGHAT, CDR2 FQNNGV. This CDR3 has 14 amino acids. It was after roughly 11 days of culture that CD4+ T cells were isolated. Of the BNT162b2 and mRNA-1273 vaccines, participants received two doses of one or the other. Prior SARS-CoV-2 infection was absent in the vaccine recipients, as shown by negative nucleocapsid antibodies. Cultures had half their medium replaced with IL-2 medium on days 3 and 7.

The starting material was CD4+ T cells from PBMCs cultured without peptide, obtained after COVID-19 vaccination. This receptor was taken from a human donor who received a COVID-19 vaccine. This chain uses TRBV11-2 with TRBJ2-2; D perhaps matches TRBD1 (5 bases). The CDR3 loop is CASSLDWTQGELFF. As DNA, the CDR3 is TGTGCCAGCAGCTTAGATTGGACACAAGGGGAGCTGTTTTTT.